One sample yielded the 12 T cell receptor beta chains listed below, sequenced in a study of shared clonotypes between healthy human individuals. TCRdb's table, derived via immunoSEQ multiplex PCR, lists solely in-frame clones and lacks some. This sample has roughly 400,000 clones; about 96% occur once, and the top ten carry about 0.32%. Material: memory CD8+ T cells sorted from blood. The sample's subset: CD45RO+ cells pooled with CCR7-negative TemRA cells. The source of these receptors is a man younger than 40 in good health.

The V and J genes are TRBV11-3 and TRBJ2-1; 7 nucleotides line up with TRBD2. CDR1 is SGHNT and CDR2 is YENEEA in the germline V gene. V lost 4 bases to trimming and J lost 5 bases; unmatched junction nucleotides: 5. The CDR3 is 14 amino acids. CDR3 residues: CASSSGRTHNEQFF. The DNA for the CDR3 is TGTGCCAGCAGCTCCGGGAGGACTCACAATGAGCAGTTCTTC.

V and J are TRBV29-1 and TRBJ2-2; D remains unclear. V shed 7 bases and J shed 5 bases, with 11 bases lying between them. The CDR3 sequence is 12 residues long. The germline CDR1 and CDR2 sequences are SQVTM and ANQGSEA. The CDR3 here is CSAHSFTGELFF. DNA of the CDR3: TGCAGCGCCCATTCCTTTACCGGGGAGCTGTTTTTT.

The chain links TRBV6-1 to TRBJ1-2; 7 bases map to TRBD1. CDR1 is MNHNS and CDR2 is SASEGT in the germline V gene. Losses at the gene ends were 0 bases for V and 7 bases for J; bases not matched to a gene: 5. This CDR3 region has 14 residues. For the CDR3, the DNA is TGTGCCAGCAGTGAAGCTACAGGGGTTGGTGGCTACACCTTC. Protein sequence: CASSEATGVGGYTF.

The V gene is TRBV27, the J gene TRBJ2-3; TRBD2 matches at 11 bases. Germline V CDR1 and CDR2: MNHEY, SMNVEV (reference sequence). This CDR3 has 16 residues. Unmatched junction bases numbered 6, after V lost 5 bases and J lost 2 bases. As DNA, the CDR3 is TGTGCCAGCAGTCTTCCTAGCGGGAGGCTCACAGATACGCAGTATTTT. Translating it yields CASSLPSGRLTDTQYF.

This chain joins TRBV9 and TRBJ2-7, with 8 nucleotides matching TRBD2. Trimming at V came to 4 bases and at J to 6 bases, leaving 3 bases not matched to a gene. The CDR3 is 12 residues long. Germline CDR1 reads SGDLS; CDR2 reads YYNGEE. The CDR3 spells CASSPRGGEQYF. The CDR3 DNA reads TGTGCCAGCAGCCCCCGGGGGGGCGAGCAGTACTTC.

V gene TRBV25-1 combines with J gene TRBJ1-1; D possibly corresponds to TRBD1 (6 bases). The germline V and J ends were trimmed by 5 bases and 5 bases, with 12 bases remaining between them. The CDR3 is 13 residues long. CDR1 and CDR2 from the germline V gene are MGHDK and SYGVNS. CDR3 residues: CASSYRDWTEAFF. DNA for the CDR3: TGTGCCAGCAGTTACAGGGATTGGACTGAAGCTTTCTTT. Looking up the rest from reference TRBV25-1 and TRBJ1-1 gives the full variable domain: EADIYQTPRYLVIGTGKKITLECSQTMGHDKMYWYQQDPGMELHLIHYSYGVNSTEKGDLSSESTVSRIRTEHFPLTLESARPSHTSQYLCASSYRDWTEAFFGQGTRLTVV.

On this clone itself: Other nucleotide sequences in the sample specify the same CDR3. The CDR3 nucleotides read TGTGCCAGCAGTTTGACTTCCTACGAGCAGTACTTC. This sequence encodes CASSLTSYEQYF. The chain links TRBV28 to TRBJ2-7, with unresolved D. This CDR3 is 12 amino acids long. The germline V gene has CDR1 MDHEN and CDR2 SYDVKM. Between the trimmed V and J ends, which lost 3 bases and 1 base, there was a span of 4 bases.

The gene calls are TRBV5-1 and TRBJ2-1, with a possible D match to TRBD2 (6 bases). The CDR3 is 15 residues long. Germline loops: CDR1 SGHRS, CDR2 YFSETQ. Trimming left V 0 bases short and J 6 bases short, with 13 bases between. This CDR3 is CASSLVHWEVNEQFF. Here the CDR3 DNA reads TGCGCCAGCAGCTTGGTCCACTGGGAGGTCAATGAGCAGTTCTTC.

The chain combines TRBV28 with TRBJ2-7, with D perhaps assigned TRBD1 or TRBD2 (5 bases each). Per germline, CDR1 MDHEN and CDR2 SYDVKM. This CDR3 is 15 amino acids long. Trimming removed 5 bases at V and 5 bases at J, with 19 bases between. CDR3 coding DNA: TGTGCCAGCAGTGGTAGGTTTCACGGGACGGACGAGCAGTACTTC. Translated, it gives CASSGRFHGTDEQYF.

V usage is TRBV7-2 and J usage is TRBJ2-4; 16 bases are shared with TRBD2. V was clipped by 5 bases and J by 1 base; unmatched bases: 8. This CDR3 contains 19 residues. Looked up from germline, CDR1 is SGHTA and CDR2 is FQGNSA. CDR3: CASSRGLAGGPWAKNIQYF. The CDR3 DNA follows: TGTGCCAGCAGCCGGGGACTAGCGGGAGGGCCGTGGGCCAAAAACATTCAGTACTTC.

The V call is TRBV5-1, the J call TRBJ2-5; 9 bases are shared with TRBD2. V was pared by 0 bases and J by 3 bases, with 6 bases of the junction left unmatched. Looked up from germline, CDR1 is SGHRS and CDR2 is YFSETQ. This CDR3 region has 16 residues. CDR3 nucleotides: TGCGCCAGCAGCTTGGGGACTAGCGCCGCAGAAGAGACCCAGTACTTC. This gives the protein CASSLGTSAAEETQYF.

The rearrangement joins TRBV7-6 to TRBJ2-5, with 10 positions matching TRBD1. J gave up 4 bases and V 3 bases, and 5 bases lay outside the gene matches. This CDR3 spans 15 amino acids. From germline, CDR1 is SGHVS and CDR2 FNYEAQ. The CDR3 DNA sequence: TGTGCCAGCAGCTTGGACAGGGGGGCTGGAGAGACCCAGTACTTC. Its translation is CASSLDRGAGETQYF.